These T cell receptor beta chains were read from a single sample in a study of blood T cell repertoires in COVID-19. This table comes from immunoSEQ multiplex PCR, and its TCRdb copy is limited to in-frame clones, with some not included. Found here are over 90,000 clones, roughly 87% of them singletons; the top ten hold roughly 6.2%. Material for sequencing was peripheral blood. Source of these receptors: a human donor in a cohort sampled during active COVID-19. Each CDR3 is given without its conserved first and last residue.

TRBJ2-7 TRBV9 ASSTSDWDEQY
TRBJ2-6 TRBV18 ASSVTGAGANVLT
TRBJ2-3 TRBV11-3 ASRLAGETDTQY
TRBJ2-1 TRBV19 ASSIHPDFISGGYNEQF
TRBJ2-3 TRBV24-1 ATSDFFNDEREGTDTQY
TRBJ2-7 TRBV4-2 ASSEVTSGSSYEQY
TRBJ2-3 TRBV15 ATSRDRDRGQTDTQY
TRBJ1-6 TRBV6-1 ASSETQGYNSPLH
TRBJ2-7 TRBV7-9 ASSLDSHNEQY
TRBJ2-2 TRBV24-1 ATAGVLPGGELF
TRBJ2-3 TRBV9 ASSVSGSTDTQY
TRBJ2-5 TRBV29-1 SVEQGVRETQY
TRBJ2-5 TRBV19 ASAPGYGSETQY